This is a list of T cell receptor beta chains from one sample in a study of shared clonotypes between healthy human individuals. Libraries were prepared by immunoSEQ multiplex PCR; TCRdb keeps only in-frame clonotypes and omits some of them. This table holds about 1 million clones, around 75% found once. The material sequenced was memory CD4+ T cells sorted from blood. These receptors were taken from a man between 18 and 29 years old in good health. CDR3s include the opening cysteine and the closing phenylalanine or tryptophan. D genes are given only for firm matches. Size is stated for part of the rows, as once, few or many counts, or as a class when the clone is expanded.

J	size	D	V	CDR3	DNA
TRBJ2-7	once	NA	TRBV6-5	CASSYRDGDYEQYF	TGTGCCAGCAGCTACCGGGACGGAGACTACGAGCAGTACTTC
TRBJ2-1	NA	NA	TRBV18	CASSPALRDEQFF	TGTGCCAGCTCACCTGCTTTACGGGATGAGCAGTTCTTC
TRBJ2-5	few	NA	TRBV5-4	CASSLPGVETQYF	TGTGCCAGCAGCTTGCCAGGAGTAGAGACCCAGTACTTC
TRBJ2-5	NA	TRBD2	TRBV6-1	CASRGGLDQETQYF	TGTGCCAGCAGAGGCGGACTAGACCAAGAGACCCAGTACTTC
TRBJ2-2	few	TRBD2	TRBV5-6	CASSLDTSGAWGGELFF	TGTGCCAGCAGCTTGGATACTAGCGGGGCCTGGGGCGGGGAGCTGTTTTTT
TRBJ1-1	NA	TRBD1	TRBV5-8	CASSSGISGGQAFF	TGTGCCAGCAGCTCGGGCATTTCAGGGGGCCAAGCTTTCTTT
TRBJ1-5	NA	TRBD1	TRBV7-9	CASSAGQGGNQPQHF	TGTGCCAGCAGCGCGGGACAGGGGGGCAATCAGCCCCAGCATTTT
TRBJ1-5	NA	TRBD1	TRBV5-6	CASSFQGAIQPQHF	TGTGCCAGCAGCTTTCAGGGGGCGATTCAGCCCCAGCATTTT
TRBJ2-3	NA	TRBD1	TRBV4-2	CASRDRGRADTQYF	TGTGCCAGTCGAGACAGGGGGCGCGCAGATACGCAGTATTTT
TRBJ2-4	NA	TRBD2	TRBV7-2	CASSSRSSGNIQYF	TGTGCCAGCAGCTCTCGGTCTAGCGGGAACATTCAGTACTTC
TRBJ2-7	NA	NA	TRBV6-1	CASSWGSLGEQYF	TGTGCCAGCAGCTGGGGGTCCCTCGGGGAGCAGTACTTC
TRBJ1-1	NA	NA	TRBV5-1	CASSWDGLGTEAFF	TGCGCCAGCAGCTGGGACGGGCTGGGCACTGAAGCTTTCTTT
TRBJ1-2	NA	NA	TRBV18	CASSPPLVGGGYGYTF	TGTGCCAGCTCACCACCGCTCGTAGGAGGGGGCTATGGCTACACCTTC